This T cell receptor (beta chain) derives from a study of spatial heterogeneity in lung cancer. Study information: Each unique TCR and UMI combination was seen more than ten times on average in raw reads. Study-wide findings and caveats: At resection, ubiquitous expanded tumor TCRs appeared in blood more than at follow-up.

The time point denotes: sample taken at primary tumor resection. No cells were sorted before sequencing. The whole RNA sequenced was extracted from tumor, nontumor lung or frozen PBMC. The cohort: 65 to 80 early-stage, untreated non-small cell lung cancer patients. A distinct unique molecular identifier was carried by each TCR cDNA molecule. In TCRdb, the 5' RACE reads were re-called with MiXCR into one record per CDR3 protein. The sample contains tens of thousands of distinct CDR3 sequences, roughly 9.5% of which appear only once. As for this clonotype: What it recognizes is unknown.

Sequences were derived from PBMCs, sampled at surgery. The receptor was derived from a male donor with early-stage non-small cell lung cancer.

The CDR3 bases are TGTGCCAGCAGCCGCGCGGGGGGGTGGATGTATTTT. Residues: CASSRAGGWMYF. The J gene is TRBJ2-3, the V gene TRBV6-5; TRBD2 matches 9 bases. The CDR3 runs 12 residues. V shed 6 bases and J 14 bases; nucleotides not matched to a gene: 9. Per germline, CDR1 MNHEY and CDR2 SVGAGI.